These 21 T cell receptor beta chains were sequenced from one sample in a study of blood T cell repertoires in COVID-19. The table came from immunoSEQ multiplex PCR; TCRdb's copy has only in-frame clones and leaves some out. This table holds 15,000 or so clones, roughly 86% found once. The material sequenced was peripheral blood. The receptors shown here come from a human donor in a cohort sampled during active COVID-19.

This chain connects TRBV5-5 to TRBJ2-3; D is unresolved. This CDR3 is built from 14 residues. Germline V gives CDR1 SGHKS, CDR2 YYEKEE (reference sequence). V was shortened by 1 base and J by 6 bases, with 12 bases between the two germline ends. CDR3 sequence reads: CASSLSSSRDTQYF. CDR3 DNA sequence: TGTGCCAGCAGCTTGAGTTCCTCCCGGGATACGCAGTATTTT.

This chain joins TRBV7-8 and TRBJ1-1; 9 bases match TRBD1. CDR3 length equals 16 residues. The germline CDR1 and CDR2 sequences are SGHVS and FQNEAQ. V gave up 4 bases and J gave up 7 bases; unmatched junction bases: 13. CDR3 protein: CASSSTHRDREGEAFF. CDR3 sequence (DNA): TGTGCCAGCAGCTCGACACACCGGGACAGGGAGGGTGAAGCTTTCTTT.

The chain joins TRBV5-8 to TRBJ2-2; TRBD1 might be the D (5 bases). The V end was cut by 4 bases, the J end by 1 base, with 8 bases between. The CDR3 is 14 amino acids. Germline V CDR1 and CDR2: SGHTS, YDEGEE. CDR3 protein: CASSPGQNTGELFF. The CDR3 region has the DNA TGTGCCAGCAGCCCCGGACAGAACACCGGGGAGCTGTTTTTT.

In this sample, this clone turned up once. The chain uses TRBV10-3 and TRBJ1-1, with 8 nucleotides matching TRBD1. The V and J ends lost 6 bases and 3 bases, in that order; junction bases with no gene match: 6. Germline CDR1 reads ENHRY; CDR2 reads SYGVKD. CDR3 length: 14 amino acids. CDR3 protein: CAISGQGQYTEAFF. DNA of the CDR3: TGTGCCATCAGCGGACAGGGCCAGTACACTGAAGCTTTCTTT.

CDR3 in DNA: TGTGCCAGCGGACAGGGGTTAGTCTATGGCTACACCTTC. Protein sequence: CASGQGLVYGYTF. The chain uses TRBV28 and TRBJ1-2; the match to TRBD1 covers 9 bases. The V segment lost 8 bases and the J segment 4 bases; nucleotides outside the gene matches: 5. The CDR3 has 13 residues. The V gene's germline CDR1 is MDHEN and CDR2 SYDVKM.

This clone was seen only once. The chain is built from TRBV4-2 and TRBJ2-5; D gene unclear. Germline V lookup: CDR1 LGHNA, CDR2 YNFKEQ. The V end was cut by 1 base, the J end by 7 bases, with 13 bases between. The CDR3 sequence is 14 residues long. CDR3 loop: CASSQGTSFGTQYF. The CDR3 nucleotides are TGTGCCAGCAGCCAAGGAACCTCCTTCGGGACCCAGTACTTC.

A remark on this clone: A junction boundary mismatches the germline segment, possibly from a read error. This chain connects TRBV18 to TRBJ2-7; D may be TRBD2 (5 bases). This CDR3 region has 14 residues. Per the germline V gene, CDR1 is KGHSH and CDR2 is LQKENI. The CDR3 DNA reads TGTGCCAGCTCCCGCCGGGATCAGCTAATGAGCAGTGGGTTC. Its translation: CASSRRDQLMSSGF.

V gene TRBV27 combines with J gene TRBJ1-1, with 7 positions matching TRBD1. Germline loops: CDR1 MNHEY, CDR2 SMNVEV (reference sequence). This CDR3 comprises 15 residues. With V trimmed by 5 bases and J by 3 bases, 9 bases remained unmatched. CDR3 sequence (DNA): TGTGCCAGCAGTCGTTATTCCACAGGGGACACTGAAGCTTTCTTT. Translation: CASSRYSTGDTEAFF.

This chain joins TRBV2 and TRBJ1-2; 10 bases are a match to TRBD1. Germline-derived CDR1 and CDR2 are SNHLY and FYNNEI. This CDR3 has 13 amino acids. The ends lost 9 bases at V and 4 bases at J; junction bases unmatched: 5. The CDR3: CARRDRGPYGYTF. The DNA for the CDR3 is TGTGCCAGAAGGGACAGGGGCCCCTATGGCTACACCTTC.

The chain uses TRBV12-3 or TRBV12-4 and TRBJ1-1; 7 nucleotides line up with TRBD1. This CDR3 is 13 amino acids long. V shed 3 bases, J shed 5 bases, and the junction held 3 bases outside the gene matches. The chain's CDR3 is CASSLTGRTEAFF. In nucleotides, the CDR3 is TGTGCCAGCAGTTTGACAGGGAGGACTGAAGCTTTCTTT.

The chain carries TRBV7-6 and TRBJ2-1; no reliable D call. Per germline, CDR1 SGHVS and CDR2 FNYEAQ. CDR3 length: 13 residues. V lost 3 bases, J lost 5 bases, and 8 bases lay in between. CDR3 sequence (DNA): TGTGCCAGCAGCTTGAGCCTCAACAATGAGCAGTTCTTC. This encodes CASSLSLNNEQFF.

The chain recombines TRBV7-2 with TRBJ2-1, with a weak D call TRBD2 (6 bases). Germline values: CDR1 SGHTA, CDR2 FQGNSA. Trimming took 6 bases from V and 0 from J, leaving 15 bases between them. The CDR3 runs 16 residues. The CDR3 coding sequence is TGTGCCAGCAGGGGGGGTCCGTTTAGCTCCTACAATGAGCAGTTCTTC. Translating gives CASRGGPFSSYNEQFF.

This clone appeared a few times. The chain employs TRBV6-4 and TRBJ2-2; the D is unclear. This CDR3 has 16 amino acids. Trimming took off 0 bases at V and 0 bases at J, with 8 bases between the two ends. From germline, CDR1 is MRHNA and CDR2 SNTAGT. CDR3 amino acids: CASSDSPDSNTGELFF. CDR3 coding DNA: TGTGCCAGCAGTGACTCCCCAGATTCGAACACCGGGGAGCTGTTTTTT.

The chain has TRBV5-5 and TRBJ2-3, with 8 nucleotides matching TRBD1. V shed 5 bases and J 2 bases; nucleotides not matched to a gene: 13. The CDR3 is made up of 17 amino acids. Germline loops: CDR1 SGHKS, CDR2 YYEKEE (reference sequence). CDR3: CASRSGQGTFTTDTQYF. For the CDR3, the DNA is TGTGCCAGCAGGTCCGGACAGGGCACCTTCACCACAGATACGCAGTATTTT. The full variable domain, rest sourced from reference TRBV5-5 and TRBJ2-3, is DAGVTQSPTHLIKTRGQQVTLRCSPISGHKSVSWYQQVLGQGPQFIFQYYEKEERGRGNFPDRFSARQFPNYSSELNVNALLLGDSALYLCASRSGQGTFTTDTQYFGPGTRLTVL.

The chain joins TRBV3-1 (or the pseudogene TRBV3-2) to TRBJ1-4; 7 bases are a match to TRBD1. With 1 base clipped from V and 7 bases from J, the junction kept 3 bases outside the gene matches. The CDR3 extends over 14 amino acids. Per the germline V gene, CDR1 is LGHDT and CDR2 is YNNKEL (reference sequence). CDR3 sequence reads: CASSQVGGGEKLFF. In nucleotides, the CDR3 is TGTGCCAGCAGCCAAGTAGGGGGCGGTGAAAAACTGTTTTTT.

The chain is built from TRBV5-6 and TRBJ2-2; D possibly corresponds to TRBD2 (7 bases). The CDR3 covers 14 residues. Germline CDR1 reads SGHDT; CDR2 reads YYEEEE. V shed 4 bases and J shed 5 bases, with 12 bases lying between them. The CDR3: CASSRGGGTGELFF. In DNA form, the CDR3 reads TGTGCCAGCAGCAGGGGGGGCGGGACCGGGGAGCTGTTTTTT.

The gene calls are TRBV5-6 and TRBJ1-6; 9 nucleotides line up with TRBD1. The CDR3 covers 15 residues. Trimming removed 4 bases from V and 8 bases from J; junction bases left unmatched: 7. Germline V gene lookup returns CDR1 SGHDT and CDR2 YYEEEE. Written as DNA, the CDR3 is TGTGCCAGCAGCCCTTACAGGGGGCGAGATTCACCCCTCCACTTT. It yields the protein CASSPYRGRDSPLHF.

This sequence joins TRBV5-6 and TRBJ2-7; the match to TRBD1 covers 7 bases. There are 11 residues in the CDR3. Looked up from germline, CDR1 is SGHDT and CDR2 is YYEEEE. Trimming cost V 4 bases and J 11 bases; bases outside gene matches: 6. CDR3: CASSAGTEEYF. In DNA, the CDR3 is TGTGCCAGCAGCGCAGGGACAGAGGAGTACTTC.

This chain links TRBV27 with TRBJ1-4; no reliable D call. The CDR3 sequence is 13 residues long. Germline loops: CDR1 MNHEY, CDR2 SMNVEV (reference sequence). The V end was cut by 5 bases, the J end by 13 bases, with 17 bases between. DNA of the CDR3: TGTGCCAGCAGTCCCCGGGCGGGTTCGACACTGTTTTTT. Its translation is CASSPRAGSTLFF.

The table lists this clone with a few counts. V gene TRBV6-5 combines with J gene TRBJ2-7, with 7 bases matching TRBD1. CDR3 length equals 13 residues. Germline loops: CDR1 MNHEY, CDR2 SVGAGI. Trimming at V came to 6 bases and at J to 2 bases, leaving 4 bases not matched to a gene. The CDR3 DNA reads TGTGCCAGCAGCCACAGGGGCCCCTACGAGCAGTACTTC. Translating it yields CASSHRGPYEQYF.

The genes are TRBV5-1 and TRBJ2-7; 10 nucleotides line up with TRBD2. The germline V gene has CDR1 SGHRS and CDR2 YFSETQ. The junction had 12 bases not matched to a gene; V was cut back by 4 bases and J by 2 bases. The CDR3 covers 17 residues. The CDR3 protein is CASSRGASGGLTYEQYF. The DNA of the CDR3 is TGCGCCAGCAGCCGTGGGGCTAGCGGGGGACTAACCTACGAGCAGTACTTC.